These 13 T cell receptor beta chains share one sample of origin, sequenced in a study of blood T cell repertoires in COVID-19. Using immunoSEQ multiplex PCR, the repertoire was profiled, and TCRdb retains in-frame clones only, with some absent. The sample contains 490,000 or so clones, 80% to 90% of which appear only once. Material: PBMCs or T cells enriched from blood (not recorded which). These receptor sequences come from a woman in her sixties who had recovered from COVID-19.

The V and J genes are TRBV5-1 and TRBJ1-3; tentatively, D is TRBD1 (5 bases). This CDR3 has 13 residues. The germline V and J ends were trimmed by 5 bases and 9 bases, with 15 bases remaining between them. Germline lookup yields CDR1 SGHRS and CDR2 YFSETQ. The CDR3 reads CASSLGTEGTIYF. Written as DNA, the CDR3 is TGCGCCAGCAGTCTTGGGACGGAGGGCACCATATATTTT.

The chain combines TRBV4-1 with TRBJ1-4; no clear D gene. Germline V gene lookup returns CDR1 MGHRA and CDR2 YSYEKL. Between the trimmed V and J ends, which lost 0 bases and 5 bases, there was a span of 7 bases. The CDR3 runs 14 residues. The CDR3 nucleotides are TGCGCCAGCAGCCAAGATCCACAGAATGAAAAACTGTTTTTT. Its translation: CASSQDPQNEKLFF.

This chain uses TRBV5-1 with TRBJ1-1, with 8 bases lining up with TRBD1. The CDR3 length is 13 residues. The trim removed 4 bases at V and 4 bases at J, leaving 3 bases unmatched. Germline V CDR1 and CDR2: SGHRS, YFSETQ. CDR3 sequence reads: CASSRTGFTEAFF. The CDR3 nucleotides read TGCGCCAGCAGCCGGACAGGGTTCACTGAAGCTTTCTTT.

The chain links TRBV10-3 to TRBJ1-6; weak D call: TRBD1 (6 bases). The CDR3 totals 17 residues. CDR1 ENHRY and CDR2 SYGVKD come from the germline V gene. The V end lost 5 bases, the J end lost 8 bases, and 22 bases lay between the germline ends. The CDR3: CAISKRQAALLDSPLHF. In nucleotides, the CDR3 is TGTGCCATCAGTAAAAGACAGGCCGCCCTTTTGGATTCACCCCTCCACTTT.

J is TRBJ2-5 and V is TRBV4-1, with 8 positions matching TRBD2. CDR1 is MGHRA, CDR2 YSYEKL, per germline. The CDR3 is made up of 18 amino acids. V lost 0 bases to trimming and J lost 1 base; unmatched junction nucleotides: 10. CDR3 protein: CASSQDRGTGGPQETQYF. The CDR3 region has the DNA TGCGCCAGCAGCCAAGATCGGGGAACGGGGGGGCCCCAAGAGACCCAGTACTTC.

The chain has TRBV14 and TRBJ1-1; 7 bases agree with TRBD1. Germline values: CDR1 SGHDN, CDR2 FVKESK. The V gene end was trimmed by 4 bases and the J gene end by 7 bases; junction bases not matched to a gene: 9. The CDR3 is made up of 14 amino acids. The CDR3 here is CASSLIQGSGEAFF. CDR3 coding DNA: TGTGCCAGCAGCCTCATACAGGGGTCAGGTGAAGCTTTCTTT.

V gene TRBV12-3 or TRBV12-4 combines with J gene TRBJ2-7; D may be TRBD1 (6 bases). The CDR3 consists of 13 residues. V gave up 6 bases and J gave up 0 bases, with 9 bases separating them. This CDR3 reads CASSPRGSYEQYV. The CDR3 region has the DNA TGTGCCAGCAGCCCCAGGGGCTCCTACGAGCAGTACGTC.

The V gene is TRBV7-9, the J gene TRBJ2-3, with D perhaps TRBD2 (6 bases). Germline assignment: CDR1 SEHNR and CDR2 FQNEAQ (reference sequence). Deletions cut 4 bases from V and 2 bases from J, with 19 bases between. CDR3 length: 17 residues. This CDR3 is CASSSPEGWGVTDTQYF. DNA for the CDR3: TGTGCCAGCAGCTCCCCGGAGGGATGGGGGGTCACAGATACGCAGTATTTT. Using reference TRBV7-9 and TRBJ2-3 for the parts outside the CDR3, the full variable domain is DTGVSQNPRHKITKRGQNVTFRCDPISEHNRLYWYRQTLGQGPEFLTYFQNEAQLEKSRLLSDRFSAERPKGSFSTLEIQRTEQGDSAMYLCASSSPEGWGVTDTQYFGPGTRLTVL.

This sequence joins TRBV2 and TRBJ1-2; D is ambiguous. V lost 8 bases to trimming and J lost 0 bases, with 16 bases between them. Germline lookup yields CDR1 SNHLY and CDR2 FYNNEI. CDR3 size: 15 residues. In DNA, the CDR3 is TGTGCCAGCTTAACTGAGGGTTCCCCTAACTATGGCTACACCTTC. It specifies CASLTEGSPNYGYTF.

This chain connects TRBV29-1 to TRBJ2-3; unclear D gene. The germline CDR1 and CDR2 sequences are SQVTM and ANQGSEA. The CDR3 consists of 12 residues. Trimming took 8 bases from V and 0 from J, leaving 9 bases between them. CDR3 residues: CSSYSSTDTQYF. The CDR3 DNA is TGCAGCTCCTACTCCAGCACAGATACGCAGTATTTT.

This sequence joins TRBV3-1 (or the pseudogene TRBV3-2) and TRBJ1-4; D might be TRBD1 (5 bases). V gave up 4 bases and J gave up 3 bases, with 9 bases separating them. Germline-derived CDR1 and CDR2 are LGHDT and YNNKEL (reference sequence). This CDR3 has 14 amino acids. CDR3 sequence reads: CASSLQGSNEKLFF. The CDR3 region has the DNA TGTGCCAGCAGCCTGCAGGGTTCTAATGAAAAACTGTTTTTT.

The J gene is TRBJ1-5, the V gene TRBV7-8; 8 bases map to TRBD1. The CDR3 spans 15 residues. The germline gives CDR1 SGHVS, CDR2 FQNEAQ. V shed 0 bases, J shed 7 bases, and the junction held 5 bases outside the gene matches. Here the CDR3 DNA reads TGTGCCAGCAGCTTAGCCGGACAGGGAGGCCAGCCCCAGCATTTT. Its translation is CASSLAGQGGQPQHF.

This chain uses TRBV10-3 with TRBJ2-7, with no clear D. This CDR3 is built from 13 residues. The V end lost 4 bases, the J end lost 2 bases, and 9 bases lay between the germline ends. Germline CDR1 and CDR2: ENHRY and SYGVKD. The CDR3: CAISVDTAYEQYF. Written as DNA, the CDR3 is TGTGCCATCAGTGTAGACACGGCCTACGAGCAGTACTTC.